This paragraph reports one T cell receptor beta chain. Its antigen remains unidentified. This specimen belongs to a study of cytomegalovirus exposure and HLA in healthy donors. Overall study findings and caveats: DRB1 had the most TCR associations and HLA-C the fewest, a later analysis found, with rates varying by HLA locus.

Germline CDR1 SGHKS, CDR2 YYEKEE (reference sequence). Trimming removed 4 bases at V and 3 bases at J, with 11 bases between. This CDR3 is 13 amino acids long. 13 Jbeta primers and 60 Vbeta primers were used for the PCR. This table comes from immunoSEQ multiplex PCR, and its TCRdb copy is limited to in-frame clones, with some not included. The sample lists some 150,000 clones; 75% to 85% were seen once. This receptor was identified in a woman aged 45-59 years in good health and CMV-seronegative. V usage is TRBV5-5 and J usage is TRBJ2-7; tentatively, D is TRBD2 (7 bases). Sequencing input: PBMCs. The CDR3 loop reads CASSLGGLYEQYF. In nucleotides, the CDR3 is TGTGCCAGCAGCCTGGGGGGGCTCTACGAGCAGTACTTC.